These T cell receptor beta chains were read from a single sample in a study of blood T cell repertoires in COVID-19. Using immunoSEQ multiplex PCR, the repertoire was profiled, and TCRdb retains in-frame clones only, with some absent. Here the sample spans about 160,000 clones, 70% to 90% being singletons. Material: peripheral blood. The source of these receptors is a woman between 50 and 59 years old with COVID-19, enrolled during active disease. The CDR3 runs from the conserved cysteine through the conserved F or W. A D gene is named only where the DNA matches it firmly. Rows may omit the clone size; those that give it use once, few, many or a size class.

>TRBD1|TRBV18|once|TRBJ1-5|14
TGTGCCAGCTCACTAGGACAGGGTGGTGAGCCCCAGCATTTT
CASSLGQGGEPQHF
>.|TRBV6-5|.|TRBJ2-7|15
TGTGCCAGCCGACAATACAGGGAGATCTCCTACGAGCAGTACTTC
CASRQYREISYEQYF
>TRBD1|TRBV7-7|few|TRBJ2-5|15
TGTGCTAGCAGCCCGGGACAGGGAGGGCAAGAGACCCAGTACTTC
CASSPGQGGQETQYF
>.|TRBV10-3|.|TRBJ2-3|14
TGTGCCATCAACCTCTCGGAGGGAACAGATACGCAGTATTTT
CAINLSEGTDTQYF
>TRBD1|TRBV4-1|.|TRBJ1-5|16
TGCGCCAGCAGCCTCGGACAGGGTAGAGGCAATCAGCCCCAGCATTTT
CASSLGQGRGNQPQHF
>.|TRBV24-1|.|TRBJ2-1|15
TGTGCCACCAGTGATTCTGGGACGGGGGACAATGAGCAGTTCTTC
CATSDSGTGDNEQFF
>TRBD1|TRBV3-1/TRBV3-2|.|TRBJ1-2|12
TGTGCCAGCAGGGCCAGGGGGCTTGGCTACACCTTC
CASRARGLGYTF
>.|TRBV5-4|.|TRBJ1-4|15
TGTGCCAGCAGCGCTCCGGGACAAGAATCTGAAAAACTGTTTTTT
CASSAPGQESEKLFF
>.|TRBV2|.|TRBJ2-7|12
TGTGCCAGCATCCTACAGGGATACGAGCAGTACTTC
CASILQGYEQYF
>TRBD1|TRBV5-1|.|TRBJ2-7|16
TGCGCCAGCAAAATTGACCCGGACAGGGGGAGATACGAGCAGTACTTC
CASKIDPDRGRYEQYF
>.|TRBV7-2|.|TRBJ1-4|13
TGTGCCAGCAGCTTATTACAGAATGAAAAACTGTTTTTT
CASSLLQNEKLFF
>.|TRBV20-1|.|TRBJ1-6|11
TGCAGTGCCGGGCCGGGGGAGTCCCTCCACTTT
CSAGPGESLHF
>TRBD1|TRBV5-4|.|TRBJ1-2|14
TGTGCCAGCAGCCCGGGACAGGGGATCTATGGCTACACCTTC
CASSPGQGIYGYTF
>.|TRBV19|.|TRBJ2-5|20
TGTGCCAGTAACTGGGTTACTTCACAGGGGAGGCTCACTAGGTTAGAGACCCAGTACTTC
CASNWVTSQGRLTRLETQYF